This note documents a single TCR beta chain sequence. No antigen is known for it. The CDR3 consists of 16 residues. Germline values: CDR1 SGHKS, CDR2 YYEKEE (reference sequence). Trimming cost V 2 bases and J 5 bases, with 16 bases left between them. The PCR ran on 60 Vbeta and 13 Jbeta primers. Measured with immunoSEQ multiplex PCR; TCRdb has only the in-frame clones, and not every one. The data show hundreds of thousands of clones, approximately 80% seen once. This specimen comes from a study of cytomegalovirus exposure and HLA in healthy donors. Study-wide findings and caveats: A later analysis associated 16,951 TCR beta sequences with HLA alleles at a 0.05 false discovery rate. Researchers reported in a later analysis that a missense DCLRE1C variant was tied to TCR beta V- and J-gene trimming. Later analysis suggested most CMV-associated TCR beta chains were HLA-restricted. Rarity marked most TCR sequences, yet some public TCRs occurred in many donors.

The chain joins TRBV5-5 to TRBJ2-2, with a possible D match to TRBD2 (6 bases). This receptor was obtained from a girl aged 5 to 17 in good health and CMV-seronegative. Material for sequencing was PBMCs. The CDR3 DNA is TGTGCCAGCAGCTTAATAAGCGGAGGGGTGACCGGGGAGCTGTTTTTT. Encoded protein: CASSLISGGVTGELFF.